This TCR beta chain was profiled in a study of blood T cell repertoires in COVID-19 (dated by TCRdb to the early 2020s). With respect to the entire study: Samples covering the acute and convalescent phases of COVID-19 were provided by collaborators in the United States, Italy and Spain. A de-identified subject ID, COVID-19 status, age in years and sex were almost always included in the sample metadata. The prospective study material was composed of cDNA or gDNA derived from T cells, B-cell-depleted T cells, or PBMCs. HLA class I and class II types, where available, came from metadata supplied by the sample provider rather than from assay-based typing. The samples were drawn from the first 160 participants of the ongoing ImmuneRACE study and from 1,254 subjects provided by 6 global collaborators. The repertoires were released in a freely available public database intended as a resource for research on the immune response to SARS-CoV-2. The dataset comprised deeply sampled blood TCRbeta repertoires from subjects exposed to, actively infected with, or recovered from COVID-19.

Summary of the overall study and its limitations: The amount of clinical and demographic metadata varied by source and participant and was provided uncurated.

Concerning this clone: Its antigen is not yet known. No per-base quality is available; no much larger clone lies one base away.

The collaborating institutions used their own protocols to collect whole blood in K2EDTA tubes. For TCRbeta analysis, collaborators shipped samples as frozen whole blood, isolated PBMCs, or DNA extracted from either of those sample types. TCRbeta CDR3 regions were amplified from genomic DNA using the immunoSEQ Assay, a bias-controlled multiplex PCR. Per the original workflow: Within the assay, amplification of reference gene primers was used to estimate how many nucleated cells each sample contained. To quantify the absolute abundance of each unique TCRbeta CDR3 rearrangement, sequence reads were collapsed and filtered. For each sample, productive Simpson clonality was calculated by taking the square root of Simpson's diversity index across productive rearrangements. TCRdb re-hosts the immuneACCESS table, in-frame sequences only. Its copies lack some clones; in the studies checked, an unresolved V gene accounts for under half of them, and the cause for the rest is not known. V, J and clone size are those of that table, while D and trimming were read from the DNA. Within this sample are more than 80,000 clones, with around 86% of them counted one time only. Under 8.5% of the sample goes to the ten largest clones.

The CDR3 spans 14 residues, from the cysteine through the phenylalanine. CDR3 DNA only is kept here, 42 bases in frame from base 1. Reading the germline V gene (reference sequence) gives CDR1 LNHDA and CDR2 SQIVND. At the junction V is shortened by 3 bases and J by 4 bases, with 7 bases in between. The material sequenced was peripheral blood. Rearrangement joined TRBV19 to TRBJ1-6; no D gene call is confident. This TCR came from a man aged 50 to 60 with active COVID-19. The CDR3 is CASSISGYNSPLHF. The DNA is TGTGCCAGTAGTATTTCGGGTTATAATTCACCCCTCCACTTT.